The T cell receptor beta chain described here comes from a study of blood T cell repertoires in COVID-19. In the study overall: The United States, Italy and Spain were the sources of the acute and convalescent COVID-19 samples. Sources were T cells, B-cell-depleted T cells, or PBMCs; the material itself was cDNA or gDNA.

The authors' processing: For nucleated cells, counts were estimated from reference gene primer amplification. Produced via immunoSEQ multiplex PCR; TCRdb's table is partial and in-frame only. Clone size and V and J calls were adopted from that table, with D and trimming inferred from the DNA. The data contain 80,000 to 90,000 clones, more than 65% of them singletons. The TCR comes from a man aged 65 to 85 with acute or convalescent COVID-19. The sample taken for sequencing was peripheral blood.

The DNA for the CDR3 is TGTGCCAGCAGCTTATATTCATCAGGGGCCGATGAGCAGTTCTTC. Its translation: CASSLYSSGADEQFF. V gene TRBV11-2 combines with J gene TRBJ2-1, with TRBD1 as a possible D gene (6 bases). The CDR3 spans 15 residues. The germline V and J ends were trimmed by 2 bases and 8 bases, with 16 bases remaining between them. Germline V gene sequence: CDR1 SGHAT, CDR2 FQNNGV.